This T cell receptor (beta chain) was obtained from a study of beta chain features in type 1 diabetes. Study-wide background: Examined across all samples were about 99,000,000 sorted cells.

Of the isolated RNA, all was reverse transcribed, and so the sequenced material was expressed TCRB transcripts. Here immunoSEQ multiplex PCR was the method, and the copy in TCRdb shows in-frame clones only, minus some. This table holds 600,000 to 700,000 clones, approximately 13% found once. CD45RO/CCR7/CD25/CD127/CD95/CD27 sorting isolated CD4+ naive, central memory, regulatory and stem cell-like memory cells. Regarding the study as a whole: In all four CD4+ subsets, TCRB CDR3 length was significantly, moderately reduced in type 1 diabetes.

The CDR3 has 15 residues. V was pared by 3 bases and J by 5 bases, with 17 bases between. Germline CDR1 reads MGHDK; CDR2 reads SYGVNS. Note on this clone: What it recognizes is unknown.

The clonotype comes from a man younger than 40 with type 1 diabetes. The material sequenced was naive CD4+ T cells from blood. The J gene is TRBJ2-7, the V gene TRBV25-1, with a weak D call TRBD1 (8 bases). The CDR3: CASSDIQGAGDEQYF. In DNA, the CDR3 is TGTGCCAGCAGTGATATTCAGGGGGCGGGGGACGAGCAGTACTTC.